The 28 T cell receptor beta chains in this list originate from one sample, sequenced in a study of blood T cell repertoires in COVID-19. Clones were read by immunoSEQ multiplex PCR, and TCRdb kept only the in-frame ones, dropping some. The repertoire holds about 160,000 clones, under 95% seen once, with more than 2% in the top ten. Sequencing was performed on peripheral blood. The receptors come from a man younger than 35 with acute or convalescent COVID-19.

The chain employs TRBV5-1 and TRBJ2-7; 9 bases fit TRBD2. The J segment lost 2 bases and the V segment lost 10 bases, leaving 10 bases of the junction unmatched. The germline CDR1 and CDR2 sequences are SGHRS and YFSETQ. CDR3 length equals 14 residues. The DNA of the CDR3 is TGCGCCTCCCGGCAGCTAGCGGGAACCTACGAGCAGTACTTC. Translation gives CASRQLAGTYEQYF.

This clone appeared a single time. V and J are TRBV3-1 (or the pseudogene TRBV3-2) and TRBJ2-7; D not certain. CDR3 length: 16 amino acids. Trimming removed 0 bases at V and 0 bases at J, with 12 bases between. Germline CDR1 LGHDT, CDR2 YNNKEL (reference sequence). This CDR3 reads CASSQERWLGSYEQYF. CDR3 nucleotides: TGTGCCAGCAGCCAAGAACGGTGGCTAGGCTCCTACGAGCAGTACTTC.

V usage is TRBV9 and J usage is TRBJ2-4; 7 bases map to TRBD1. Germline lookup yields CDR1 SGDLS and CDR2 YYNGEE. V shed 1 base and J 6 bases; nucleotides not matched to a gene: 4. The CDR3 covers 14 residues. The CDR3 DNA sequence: TGTGCCAGCAGCGTATCCCAGGGGGTAAACATTCAGTACTTC. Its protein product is CASSVSQGVNIQYF.

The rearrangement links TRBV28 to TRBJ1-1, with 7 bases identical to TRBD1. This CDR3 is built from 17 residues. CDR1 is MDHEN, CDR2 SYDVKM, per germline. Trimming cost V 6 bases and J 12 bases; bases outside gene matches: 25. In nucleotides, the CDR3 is TGTGCCAGCAGCACAATAGGGGGCCGATTAGGTTGGGGTATTCCTTTCTTT. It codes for CASSTIGGRLGWGIPFF.

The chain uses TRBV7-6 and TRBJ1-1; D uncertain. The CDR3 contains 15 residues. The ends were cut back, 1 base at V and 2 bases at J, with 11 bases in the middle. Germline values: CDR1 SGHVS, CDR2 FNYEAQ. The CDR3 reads CASSLVGGLNTEAFF. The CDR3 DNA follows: TGTGCCAGCAGCTTAGTGGGAGGACTAAACACTGAAGCTTTCTTT.

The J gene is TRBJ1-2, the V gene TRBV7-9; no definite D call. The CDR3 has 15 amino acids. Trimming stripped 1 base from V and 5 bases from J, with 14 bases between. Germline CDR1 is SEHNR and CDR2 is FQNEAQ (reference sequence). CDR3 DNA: TGTGCCAGCAGCTTAGTTGGCACAGACCCATATGGCTACACCTTC. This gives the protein CASSLVGTDPYGYTF.

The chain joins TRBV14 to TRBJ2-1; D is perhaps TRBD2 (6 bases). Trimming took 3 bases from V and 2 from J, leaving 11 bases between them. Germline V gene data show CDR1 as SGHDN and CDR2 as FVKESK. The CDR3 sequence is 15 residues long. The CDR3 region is CASSHGGSPYNEQFF. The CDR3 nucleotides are TGTGCCAGCAGCCATGGAGGGTCCCCCTACAATGAGCAGTTCTTC.

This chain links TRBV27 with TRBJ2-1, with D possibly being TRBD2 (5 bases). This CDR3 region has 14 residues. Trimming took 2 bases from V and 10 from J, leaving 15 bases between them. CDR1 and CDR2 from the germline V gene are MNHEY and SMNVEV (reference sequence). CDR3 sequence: CASSLRHSAPEQFF. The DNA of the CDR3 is TGTGCCAGCAGTTTACGGCATAGCGCTCCGGAGCAGTTCTTC.

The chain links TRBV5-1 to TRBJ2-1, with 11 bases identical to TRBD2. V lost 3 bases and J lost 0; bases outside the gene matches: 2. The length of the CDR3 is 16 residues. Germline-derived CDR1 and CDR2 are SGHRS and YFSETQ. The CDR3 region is CASSWGLAVSYNEQFF. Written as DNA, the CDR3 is TGCGCCAGCAGCTGGGGACTAGCGGTCTCCTACAATGAGCAGTTCTTC.

The chain's CDR3 is CASSLGTSSYEQYF. The DNA for the CDR3 is TGTGCCAGCAGTTTAGGGACTTCTTCCTACGAGCAGTACTTC. The genes are TRBV27 and TRBJ2-7; possibly TRBD2 for D (6 bases). CDR1 is MNHEY, CDR2 SMNVEV, per germline (reference sequence). The CDR3 totals 14 residues. Deletions cut 2 bases from V and 1 base from J, with 9 bases between.

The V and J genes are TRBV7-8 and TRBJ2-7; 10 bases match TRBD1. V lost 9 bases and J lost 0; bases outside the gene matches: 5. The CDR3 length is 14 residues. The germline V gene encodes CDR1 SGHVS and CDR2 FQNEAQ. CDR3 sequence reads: CASTRTGGSYEQYF. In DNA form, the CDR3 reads TGTGCCAGTACCCGGACAGGGGGCTCCTACGAGCAGTACTTC.

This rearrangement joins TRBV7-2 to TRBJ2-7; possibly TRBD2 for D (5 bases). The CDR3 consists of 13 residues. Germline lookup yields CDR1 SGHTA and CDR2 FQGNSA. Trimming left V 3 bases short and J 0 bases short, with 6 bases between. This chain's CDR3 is CASSFGSSYEQYF. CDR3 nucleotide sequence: TGTGCCAGCAGCTTTGGGAGCTCCTACGAGCAGTACTTC.

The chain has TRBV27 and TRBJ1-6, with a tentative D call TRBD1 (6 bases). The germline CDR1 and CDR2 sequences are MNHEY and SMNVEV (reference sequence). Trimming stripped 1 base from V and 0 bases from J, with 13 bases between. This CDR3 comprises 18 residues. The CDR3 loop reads CASSLYRTASSYNSPLHF. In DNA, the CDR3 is TGTGCCAGCAGTTTATACAGGACAGCTAGCTCCTATAATTCACCCCTCCACTTT.

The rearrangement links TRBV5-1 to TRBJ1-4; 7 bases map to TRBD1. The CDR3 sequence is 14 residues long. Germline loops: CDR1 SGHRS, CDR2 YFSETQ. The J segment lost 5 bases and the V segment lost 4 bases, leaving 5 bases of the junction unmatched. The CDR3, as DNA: TGCGCCAGCAGCGGGGGACAGCAGAATGAAAAACTGTTTTTT. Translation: CASSGGQQNEKLFF.

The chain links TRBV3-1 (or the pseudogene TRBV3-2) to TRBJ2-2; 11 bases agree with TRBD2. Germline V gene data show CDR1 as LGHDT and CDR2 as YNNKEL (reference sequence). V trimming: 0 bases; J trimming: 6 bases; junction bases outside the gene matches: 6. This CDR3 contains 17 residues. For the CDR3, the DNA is TGTGCCAGCAGCCAAGATCGTCTAGCGGGAGGCCCCGGGGAGCTGTTTTTT. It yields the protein CASSQDRLAGGPGELFF.

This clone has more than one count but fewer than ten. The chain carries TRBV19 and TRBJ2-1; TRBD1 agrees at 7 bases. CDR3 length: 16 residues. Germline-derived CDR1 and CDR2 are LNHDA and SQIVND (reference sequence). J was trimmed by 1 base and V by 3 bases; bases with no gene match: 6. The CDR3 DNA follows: TGTGCCAGTAGTATTATGGGACAGTCTTCCTACAATGAGCAGTTCTTC. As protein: CASSIMGQSSYNEQFF.

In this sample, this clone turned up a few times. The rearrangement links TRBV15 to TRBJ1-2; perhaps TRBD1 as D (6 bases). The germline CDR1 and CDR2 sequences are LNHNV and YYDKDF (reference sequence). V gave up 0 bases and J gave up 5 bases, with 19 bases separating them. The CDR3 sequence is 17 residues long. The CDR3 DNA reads TGTGCCACCAGCAGAGAGAGGGAACCCTACGGGACATATGGCTACACCTTC. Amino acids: CATSREREPYGTYGYTF.

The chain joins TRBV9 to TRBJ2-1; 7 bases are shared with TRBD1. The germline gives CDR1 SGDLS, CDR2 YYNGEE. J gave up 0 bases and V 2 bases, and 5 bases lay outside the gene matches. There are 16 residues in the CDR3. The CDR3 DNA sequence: TGTGCCAGCAGCGTTGAACAGGGGTCCTCCTACAATGAGCAGTTCTTC. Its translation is CASSVEQGSSYNEQFF.

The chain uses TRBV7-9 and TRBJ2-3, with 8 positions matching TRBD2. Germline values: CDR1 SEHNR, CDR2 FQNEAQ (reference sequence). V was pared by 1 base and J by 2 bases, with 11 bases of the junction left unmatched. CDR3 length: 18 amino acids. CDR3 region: CASSLVLAGQTHTDTQYF. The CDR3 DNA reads TGTGCCAGCAGCTTAGTGTTAGCGGGGCAAACCCACACAGATACGCAGTATTTT.

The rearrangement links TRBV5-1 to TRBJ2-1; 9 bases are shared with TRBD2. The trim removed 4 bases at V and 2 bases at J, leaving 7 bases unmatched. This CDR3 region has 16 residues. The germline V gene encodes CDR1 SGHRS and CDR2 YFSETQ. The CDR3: CASSTLAGAAYNEQFF. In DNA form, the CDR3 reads TGCGCCAGCAGCACGTTAGCGGGAGCTGCCTACAATGAGCAGTTCTTC.

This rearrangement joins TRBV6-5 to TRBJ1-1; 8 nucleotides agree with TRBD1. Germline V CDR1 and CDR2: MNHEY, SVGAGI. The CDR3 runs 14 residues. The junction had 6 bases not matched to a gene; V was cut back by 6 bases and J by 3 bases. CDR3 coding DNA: TGTGCCAGCAGAATACAGGGGGGGGACACTGAAGCTTTCTTT. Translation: CASRIQGGDTEAFF.

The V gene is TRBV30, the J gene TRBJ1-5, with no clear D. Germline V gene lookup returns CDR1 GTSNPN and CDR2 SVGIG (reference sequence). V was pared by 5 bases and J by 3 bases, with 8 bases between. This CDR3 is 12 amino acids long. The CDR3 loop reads CAWGQTNQPQHF. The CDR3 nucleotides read TGTGCCTGGGGGCAAACCAATCAGCCCCAGCATTTT.

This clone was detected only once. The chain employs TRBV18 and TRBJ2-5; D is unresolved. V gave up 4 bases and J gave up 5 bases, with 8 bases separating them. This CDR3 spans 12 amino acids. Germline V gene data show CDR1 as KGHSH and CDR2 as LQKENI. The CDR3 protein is CASSQSRETQYF. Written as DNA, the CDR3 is TGTGCCAGCTCACAATCGCGGGAGACCCAGTACTTC.

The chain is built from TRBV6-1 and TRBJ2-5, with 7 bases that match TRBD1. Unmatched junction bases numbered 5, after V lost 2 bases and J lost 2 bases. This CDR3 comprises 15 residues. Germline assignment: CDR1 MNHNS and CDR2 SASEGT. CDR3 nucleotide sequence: TGTGCCAGCAGTGAATGGCGACAGGGTCAAGAGACCCAGTACTTC. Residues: CASSEWRQGQETQYF.

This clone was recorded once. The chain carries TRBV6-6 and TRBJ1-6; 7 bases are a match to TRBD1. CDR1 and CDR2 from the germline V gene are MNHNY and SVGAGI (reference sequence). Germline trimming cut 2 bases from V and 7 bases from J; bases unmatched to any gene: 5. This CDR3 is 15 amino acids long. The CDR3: CASSYPGQSNSPLHF. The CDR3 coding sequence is TGTGCCAGCAGTTACCCGGGACAGTCGAATTCACCCCTCCACTTT.

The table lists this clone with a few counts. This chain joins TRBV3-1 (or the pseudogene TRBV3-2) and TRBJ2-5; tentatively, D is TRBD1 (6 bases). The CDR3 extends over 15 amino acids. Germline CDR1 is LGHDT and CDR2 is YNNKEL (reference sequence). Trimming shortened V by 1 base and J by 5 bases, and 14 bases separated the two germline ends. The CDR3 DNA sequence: TGTGCCAGCAGCCAAGTAGGGGGAGCGGTGGAGACCCAGTACTTC. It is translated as CASSQVGGAVETQYF.

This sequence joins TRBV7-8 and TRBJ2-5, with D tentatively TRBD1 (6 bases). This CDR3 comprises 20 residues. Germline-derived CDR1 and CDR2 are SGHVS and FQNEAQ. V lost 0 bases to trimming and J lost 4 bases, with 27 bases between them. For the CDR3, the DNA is TGTGCCAGCAGCTTAGCACGTTGGGGGCGATGGGACCTTTCCCCAGAGACCCAGTACTTC. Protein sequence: CASSLARWGRWDLSPETQYF.

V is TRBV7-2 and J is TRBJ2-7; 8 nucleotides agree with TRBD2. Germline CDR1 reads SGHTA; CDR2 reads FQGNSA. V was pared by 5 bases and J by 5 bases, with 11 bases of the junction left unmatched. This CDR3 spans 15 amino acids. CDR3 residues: CASSRRAGVADEQYF. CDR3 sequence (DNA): TGTGCCAGCAGCCGCAGAGCGGGAGTCGCAGACGAGCAGTACTTC.